This record covers a single T cell receptor beta chain. Antigen: not known. The data were obtained in a study of CXCR3-negative and CXCR3-positive naive CD8 T cells. Study-level results: CXCR3 expression partially decreased after cryopreservation; most assays used fresh PBMCs. Compared with CXCR3-negative naive cells, CXCR3-positive naive cells showed more hydrophobic TRB CDR3s.

Every CD8+ T cell subset underwent triplicate sorting at about 300,000 cells apiece. Naive CD8+ T cells displayed a CD45RO-CCR7+CD27+CD95- phenotype. In preparing the TRB cDNA libraries, 5' RACE with UMI labels was used. TCRdb reprocessed the 5' RACE reads; each CDR3 protein has one entry and no DNA is given. Recorded for this sample: 69,000 or so distinct CDR3 sequences. CDR1 and CDR2 (germline): SGHKS, YYEKEE (reference sequence). The CDR3 totals 14 residues. This chain links TRBV5-5 with TRBJ2-3. Sequences were obtained from naive CXCR3- CD8+ T cells from blood. The subset here: CD45RO-CCR7+CD27+CD95- naive CD8+ T cells lacking CXCR3 (TNR3-). This receptor was obtained from a human donor in good health. Some clones in this sample may be carry-over from other donors' samples. The CDR3 loop is CASSLQRSTDTQYF.